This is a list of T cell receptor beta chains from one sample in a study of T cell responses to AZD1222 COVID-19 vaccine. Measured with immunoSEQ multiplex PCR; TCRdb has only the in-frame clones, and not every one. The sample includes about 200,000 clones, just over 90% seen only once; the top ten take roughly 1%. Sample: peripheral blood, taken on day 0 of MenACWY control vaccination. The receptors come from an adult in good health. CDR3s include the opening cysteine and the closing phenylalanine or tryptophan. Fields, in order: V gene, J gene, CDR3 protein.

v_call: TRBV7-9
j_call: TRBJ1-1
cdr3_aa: CASSLRGQTTSEAFF

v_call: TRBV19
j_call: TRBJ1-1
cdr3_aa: CASSPTSGGRAFF

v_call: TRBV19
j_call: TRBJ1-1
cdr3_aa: CASIHQGRKAFF

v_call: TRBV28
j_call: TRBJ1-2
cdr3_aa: CASRLGPSSSYGYTF

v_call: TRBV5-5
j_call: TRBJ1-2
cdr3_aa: CASSHITVNPYGYTF

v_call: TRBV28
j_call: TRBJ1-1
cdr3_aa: CASRAGHSNTEAFF

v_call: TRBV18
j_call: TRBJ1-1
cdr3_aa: CASSPGDTEAFF

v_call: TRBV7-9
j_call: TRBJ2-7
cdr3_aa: CASRTGTGDYEQYF

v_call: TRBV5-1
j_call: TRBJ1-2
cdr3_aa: CASSLAIDYGYTF

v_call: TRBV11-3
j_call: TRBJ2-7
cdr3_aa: CASSSTGDEQYF

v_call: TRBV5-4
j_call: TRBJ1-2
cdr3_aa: CASGTGGRTGGISKGYTF

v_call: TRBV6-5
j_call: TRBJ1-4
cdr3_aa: CASSYSGGDNEKLFF

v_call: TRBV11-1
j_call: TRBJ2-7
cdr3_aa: CASSLRGAPYEQYF

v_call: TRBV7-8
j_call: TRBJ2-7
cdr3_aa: CASSSVLAGGSYEQYF

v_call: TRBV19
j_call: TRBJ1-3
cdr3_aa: CASSVTGYSGNTIYF

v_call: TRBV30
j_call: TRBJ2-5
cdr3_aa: CAWSVKAGAQETQYF

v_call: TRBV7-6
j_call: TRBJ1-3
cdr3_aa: CASGRERDNSGNTIYF

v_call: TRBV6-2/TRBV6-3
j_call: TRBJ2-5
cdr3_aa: CASSPPPGGDRFWGTQYF

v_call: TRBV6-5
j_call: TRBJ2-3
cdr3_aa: CASSYGMAGGLDTQYF

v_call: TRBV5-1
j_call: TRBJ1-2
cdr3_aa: CASSLDPGASNGYTF

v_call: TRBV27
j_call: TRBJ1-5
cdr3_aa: CASSREMRNQPQHF

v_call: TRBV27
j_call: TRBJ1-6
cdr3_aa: CASRERTGYNSPLHF

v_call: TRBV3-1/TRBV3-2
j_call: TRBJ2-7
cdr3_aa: CASSRTGPGMEQYF

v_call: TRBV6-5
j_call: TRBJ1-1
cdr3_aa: CASTAGVEAFF

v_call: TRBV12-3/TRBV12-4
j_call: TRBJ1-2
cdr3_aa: CASSQEQHYGYTF

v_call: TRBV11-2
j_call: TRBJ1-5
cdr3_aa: CASAQGVHQPQHF

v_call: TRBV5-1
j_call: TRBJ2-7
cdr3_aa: CASSSGLLSSYEQYF

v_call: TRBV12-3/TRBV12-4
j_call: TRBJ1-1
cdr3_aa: CASRDSMNTEAFF

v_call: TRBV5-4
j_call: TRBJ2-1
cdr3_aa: CASSLDGGAHNEQFF

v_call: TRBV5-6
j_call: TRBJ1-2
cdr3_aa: CASSQTDYGYTF

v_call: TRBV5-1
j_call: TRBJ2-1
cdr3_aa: CASSPPLPGGPDNEQFF

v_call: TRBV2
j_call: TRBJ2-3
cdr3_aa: CASSAGGQSTDTQYF

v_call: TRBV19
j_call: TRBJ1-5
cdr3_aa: CASSIGGGSMSNQPQHF

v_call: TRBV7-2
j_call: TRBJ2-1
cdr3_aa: CASSPAVLAGGYNEQFF

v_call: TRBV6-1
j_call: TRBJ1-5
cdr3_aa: CASSEAFRGSQHF

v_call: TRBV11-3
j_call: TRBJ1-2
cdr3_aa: CASSSDDYGYTF

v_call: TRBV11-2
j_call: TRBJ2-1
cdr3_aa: CASTPRGESSYNEQFF

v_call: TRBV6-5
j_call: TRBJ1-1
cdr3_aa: CATNPTVKAFF

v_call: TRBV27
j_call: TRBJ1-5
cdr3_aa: CASRETGINQPQHF

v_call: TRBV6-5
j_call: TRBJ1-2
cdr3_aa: CASSPRWGLNYGYTF

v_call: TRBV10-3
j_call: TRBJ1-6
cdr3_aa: CAISEGISPLHF

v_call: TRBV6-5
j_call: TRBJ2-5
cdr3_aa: CASSYPTSGGAETQYF

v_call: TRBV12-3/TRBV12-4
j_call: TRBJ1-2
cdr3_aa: CASSLGGPYGYTF

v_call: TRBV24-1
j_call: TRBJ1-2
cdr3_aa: CATSDTYYGYTF

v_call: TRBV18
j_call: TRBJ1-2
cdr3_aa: CASSPQDRVYGYTF

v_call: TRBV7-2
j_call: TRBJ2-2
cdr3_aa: CASSPGHTGELFF

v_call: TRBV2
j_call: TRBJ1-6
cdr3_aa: CASSEIQGSNSPLHF

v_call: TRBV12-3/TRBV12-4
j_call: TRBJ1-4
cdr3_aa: CASSQGDREKLFF

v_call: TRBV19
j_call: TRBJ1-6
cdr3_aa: CASSQQGAGNSPLHF

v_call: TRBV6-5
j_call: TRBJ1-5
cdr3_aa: CASRPDRGNQPQHF

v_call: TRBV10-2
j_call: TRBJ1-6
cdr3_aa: CASSGRDRGLSPLHF

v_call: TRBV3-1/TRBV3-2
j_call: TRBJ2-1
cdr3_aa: CASSSSNYEQFF

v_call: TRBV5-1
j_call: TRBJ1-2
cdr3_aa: CASSPTGEVSDGYTF

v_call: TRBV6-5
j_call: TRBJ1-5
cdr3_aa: CASGGRGNQPQHF

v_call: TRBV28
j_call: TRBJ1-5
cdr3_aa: CASDRSNQPQHF

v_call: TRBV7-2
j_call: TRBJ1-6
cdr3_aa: CASSPYRDSPLHF

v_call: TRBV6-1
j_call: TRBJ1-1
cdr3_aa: CASSEWSRLNTEAFF